These 24 T cell receptor beta chains share one sample of origin, sequenced in a study of blood T cell repertoires in COVID-19. Libraries were prepared by immunoSEQ multiplex PCR; TCRdb keeps only in-frame clonotypes and omits some of them. The sample contains around 210,000 clones, about nine tenths of which appear only once. The sample comprised peripheral blood. These receptors were taken from a woman aged 70 to 79 with acute or convalescent COVID-19.

The chain has TRBV6-1 and TRBJ2-7, with 8 positions matching TRBD1. In germline, CDR1 is MNHNS, CDR2 SASEGT. The junction had 9 bases not matched to a gene; V was cut back by 2 bases and J by 0 bases. The CDR3 length is 17 residues. The CDR3 sequence is CASSESTGGTHSYEQYF. The CDR3 nucleotides are TGTGCCAGCAGTGAAAGTACAGGGGGGACCCACTCCTACGAGCAGTACTTC.

The chain has TRBV6-5 and TRBJ2-3; 7 bases agree with TRBD2. The V gene's germline CDR1 is MNHEY and CDR2 SVGAGI. CDR3 size: 15 residues. V was clipped by 8 bases and J by 3 bases; unmatched bases: 11. This CDR3 is CASRSSGIVTDTQYF. CDR3 coding DNA: TGTGCCAGCCGGTCGAGCGGGATAGTGACAGATACGCAGTATTTT.

The chain uses TRBV12-5 and TRBJ2-3, with unresolved D. Germline CDR1 reads LGHNT; CDR2 reads FRNRAP. The CDR3 length is 15 residues. Between the trimmed V and J ends, which lost 0 bases and 4 bases, there was a span of 11 bases. The CDR3 sequence is CASGLVHWAADTQYF. The CDR3 nucleotides are TGTGCTAGTGGTTTGGTACATTGGGCTGCAGATACGCAGTATTTT.

The V gene is TRBV5-1, the J gene TRBJ1-3; TRBD1 is a possible D gene (5 bases). CDR3 length: 16 residues. The germline V gene has CDR1 SGHRS and CDR2 YFSETQ. The V end lost 4 bases, the J end lost 3 bases, and 17 bases lay between the germline ends. The CDR3 DNA sequence: TGCGCCAGCAGCCAGGAGCAGGGAAAGAGTGGAAACACCATATATTTT. Its translation is CASSQEQGKSGNTIYF.

The sample holds many counts of this clone. J is TRBJ2-2 and V is TRBV5-1, with 9 bases aligning to TRBD1. From germline, CDR1 is SGHRS and CDR2 YFSETQ. After removal of 0 bases from V and 5 bases from J, the junction contained 2 bases not matched to a gene. The CDR3 length is 15 residues. The CDR3, as DNA: TGCGCCAGCAGCTTGGGGACAGGGGTAACCGGGGAGCTGTTTTTT. It translates to CASSLGTGVTGELFF.

The rearrangement uses TRBV9 and TRBJ1-6; D uncertain. There are 15 residues in the CDR3. The germline CDR1 and CDR2 sequences are SGDLS and YYNGEE. V lost 3 bases and J 2 bases, leaving 9 bases between the germline ends. In DNA form, the CDR3 reads TGTGCCAGCAGCGCGCTGAGGACCTATAATTCACCCCTCCACTTT. This gives the protein CASSALRTYNSPLHF.

The chain has TRBV18 and TRBJ2-7; 10 nucleotides match TRBD2. The junction had 1 base not matched to a gene; V was cut back by 2 bases and J by 0 bases. Germline lookup yields CDR1 KGHSH and CDR2 LQKENI. This CDR3 has 15 residues. The CDR3 nucleotides read TGTGCCAGCTCACCAACTAGCGGGATCTCCTACGAGCAGTACTTC. Protein: CASSPTSGISYEQYF.

This clone was seen only a few times. V usage is TRBV7-2 and J usage is TRBJ2-4, with no clear D. Trimming cost V 5 bases and J 7 bases, with 15 bases left between them. From germline, CDR1 is SGHTA and CDR2 FQGNSA. This CDR3 is built from 14 residues. CDR3 loop: CASSPPLTGNIQYF. The DNA for the CDR3 is TGTGCCAGCAGCCCCCCCCTGACTGGGAACATTCAGTACTTC.

This chain joins TRBV5-1 and TRBJ2-5, with a weak D call TRBD1 (6 bases). Trimming took off 5 bases at V and 2 bases at J, with 13 bases between the two ends. This CDR3 spans 14 amino acids. CDR1 and CDR2 (germline): SGHRS, YFSETQ. CDR3 coding DNA: TGCGCCAGCAGTACCTACGGGACACAAGAGACCCAGTACTTC. It codes for CASSTYGTQETQYF.

This clone has a handful of counts. Other nucleotide sequences in the sample specify the same CDR3. The V and J genes are TRBV9 and TRBJ1-1; D is ambiguous. CDR3 length: 14 residues. CDR1 SGDLS and CDR2 YYNGEE come from the germline V gene. The V and J ends lost 0 bases and 1 base respectively, with 7 bases between them. CDR3 residues: CASSVGHSNTEAFF. The DNA for the CDR3 is TGTGCCAGCAGCGTAGGACACTCGAACACTGAAGCTTTCTTT.

The V call is TRBV11-1, the J call TRBJ1-6, with 7 bases aligning to TRBD1. V shed 2 bases, J shed 7 bases, and the junction held 5 bases outside the gene matches. Per the germline V gene, CDR1 is SGHAT and CDR2 is FQDESV (reference sequence). The CDR3 is made up of 15 amino acids. The CDR3 nucleotides read TGTGCCAGCAGCTTAATAGAGGGGGCGAATTCACCCCTCCACTTT. This gives the protein CASSLIEGANSPLHF. Based on the CDR3 plus reference TRBV11-1 and TRBJ1-6, the full variable domain is EAEVAQSPRYKITEKSQAVAFWCDPISGHATLYWYRQILGQGPELLVQFQDESVVDDSQLPKDRFSAERLKGVDSTLKIQPAELGDSAMYLCASSLIEGANSPLHFGNGTRLTVT.

The V call is TRBV18, the J call TRBJ2-7; 7 positions match TRBD1. V lost 6 bases to trimming and J lost 3 bases; unmatched junction nucleotides: 11. Germline V gene lookup returns CDR1 KGHSH and CDR2 LQKENI. The CDR3 length is 15 residues. CDR3 in DNA: TGTGCCAGCTCGCAAGTAGGACAGGCTGACTACGAGCAGTACTTC. Protein sequence: CASSQVGQADYEQYF. Supplemented by reference TRBV18 and TRBJ2-7, the full variable domain reads NAGVMQNPRHLVRRRGQEARLRCSPMKGHSHVYWYRQLPEEGLKFMVYLQKENIIDESGMPKERFSAEFPKEGPSILRIQQVVRGDSAAYFCASSQVGQADYEQYFGPGTRLTVT.

V gene TRBV29-1 combines with J gene TRBJ1-3, with D perhaps matching TRBD1 (5 bases). Between the trimmed V and J ends, which lost 4 bases and 3 bases, there was a span of 13 bases. Per germline, CDR1 SQVTM and CDR2 ANQGSEA. This CDR3 has 14 residues. The CDR3 spells CSVGTGEFGNTIYF. The CDR3 DNA sequence: TGCAGCGTTGGGACGGGGGAGTTTGGAAACACCATATATTTT.

The chain carries TRBV2 and TRBJ2-5; TRBD2 matches 9 bases. Trimming took 5 bases from V and 2 from J; bases not matched to a gene: 6. CDR1 is SNHLY, CDR2 FYNNEI, per germline. The CDR3 extends over 15 amino acids. CDR3 loop: CASSILAGFQETQYF. The DNA for the CDR3 is TGTGCCAGCAGTATTCTAGCGGGATTTCAAGAGACCCAGTACTTC.

This sequence joins TRBV7-2 and TRBJ2-7; 11 nucleotides align to TRBD2. Germline CDR1 is SGHTA and CDR2 is FQGNSA. Trimming cost V 5 bases and J 10 bases; bases outside gene matches: 13. The CDR3 has 15 amino acids. The CDR3 region is CASSMGGTGTSGQYF. The CDR3 DNA is TGTGCCAGCAGCATGGGAGGGACCGGGACTAGCGGACAGTACTTC. Full variable domain (missing parts from reference TRBV7-2 and TRBJ2-7): GAGVSQSPSNKVTEKGKDVELRCDPISGHTALYWYRQSLGQGLEFLIYFQGNSAPDKSGLPSDRFSAERTGGSVSTLTIQRTQQEDSAVYLCASSMGGTGTSGQYFGPGTRLTVT.

The chain couples TRBV9 to TRBJ1-5, with D tentatively TRBD1 (5 bases). Germline-derived CDR1 and CDR2 are SGDLS and YYNGEE. The CDR3 has 18 residues. V was trimmed by 0 bases and J by 9 bases, leaving 25 bases between them. The CDR3 reads CASSVATNGHNPRMPQHF. CDR3 nucleotides: TGTGCCAGCAGCGTAGCTACGAATGGACATAACCCTCGTATGCCCCAGCATTTT.

The chain employs TRBV6-6 and TRBJ1-6; D gene unclear. The V gene's germline CDR1 is MNHNY and CDR2 SVGAGI (reference sequence). The CDR3 has 14 residues. V was cut by 2 bases and J by 6 bases, with 8 bases left in between. CDR3 amino acids: CASSYGQSNSPLHF. The CDR3 nucleotides read TGTGCCAGCAGTTACGGGCAGAGTAATTCACCCCTCCACTTT.

The V call is TRBV5-1, the J call TRBJ2-2, with 14 bases lining up with TRBD2. V trimming: 3 bases; J trimming: 6 bases; junction bases outside the gene matches: 7. The CDR3 consists of 17 residues. CDR1 is SGHRS, CDR2 YFSETQ, per germline. CDR3 DNA sequence: TGCGCCAGCAGCTCAACCGGGACTAGCGGGAGAGCCGGGGAGCTGTTTTTT. This gives the protein CASSSTGTSGRAGELFF.

This chain connects TRBV27 to TRBJ1-5; D might be TRBD1 (6 bases). Germline V gene sequence: CDR1 MNHEY, CDR2 SMNVEV (reference sequence). V gave up 3 bases and J gave up 1 base, with 10 bases separating them. The CDR3 has 15 residues. CDR3 protein: CASSLGRGSNQPQHF. The CDR3 DNA sequence: TGTGCCAGCAGTTTGGGCAGGGGAAGCAATCAGCCCCAGCATTTT.

This clone was recorded only once. This sequence joins TRBV6-5 and TRBJ1-2; 10 positions agree with TRBD1. Trimming cost V 3 bases and J 6 bases; bases outside gene matches: 4. Germline lookup yields CDR1 MNHEY and CDR2 SVGAGI. CDR3 length: 14 amino acids. The CDR3 nucleotides are TGTGCCAGCAGTTATGGGACAGGGGCGCATGGCTACACCTTC. Amino acid sequence: CASSYGTGAHGYTF.

The chain links TRBV5-4 to TRBJ2-3; D remains ambiguous. The ends were cut back, 4 bases at V and 6 bases at J, with 12 bases in the middle. Germline V gene sequence: CDR1 SGHNT, CDR2 YYREEE (reference sequence). The CDR3 has 13 amino acids. Here the CDR3 reads CASSGPIRDTQYF. The CDR3 DNA follows: TGTGCCAGCAGCGGGCCCATCAGGGATACGCAGTATTTT.

This clone is a singleton in its sample. The V call is TRBV9, the J call TRBJ2-3, with TRBD2 identical over 14 bases. The V and J ends lost 4 bases and 5 bases, in that order; junction bases with no gene match: 6. This CDR3 region has 16 residues. From germline, CDR1 is SGDLS and CDR2 YYNGEE. The CDR3 DNA sequence: TGTGCCAGCAGCCCCGGACTAGCGGGAGGTAAAGATACGCAGTATTTT. Its protein is CASSPGLAGGKDTQYF. Drawing the rest from reference TRBV9 and TRBJ2-3, the complete variable domain is DSGVTQTPKHLITATGQRVTLRCSPRSGDLSVYWYQQSLDQGLQFLIQYYNGEERAKGNILERFSAQQFPDLHSELNLSSLELGDSALYFCASSPGLAGGKDTQYFGPGTRLTVL.

The V gene is TRBV4-2, the J gene TRBJ2-7; D perhaps matches TRBD2 (5 bases). The germline V and J ends were trimmed by 0 bases and 4 bases, with 7 bases remaining between them. CDR3 length: 13 residues. Germline CDR1 reads LGHNA; CDR2 reads YNFKEQ. In nucleotides, the CDR3 is TGTGCCAGCAGCCAAGAGACGGGGTACGAGCAGTACTTC. This gives the protein CASSQETGYEQYF.

The gene calls are TRBV18 and TRBJ2-1; D ambiguous. The CDR3 length is 13 residues. The germline CDR1 and CDR2 sequences are KGHSH and LQKENI. Trimming cost V 3 bases and J 5 bases, with 8 bases left between them. CDR3 bases: TGTGCCAGCTCACCGTATCGAGACAATGAGCAGTTCTTC. Protein sequence: CASSPYRDNEQFF.